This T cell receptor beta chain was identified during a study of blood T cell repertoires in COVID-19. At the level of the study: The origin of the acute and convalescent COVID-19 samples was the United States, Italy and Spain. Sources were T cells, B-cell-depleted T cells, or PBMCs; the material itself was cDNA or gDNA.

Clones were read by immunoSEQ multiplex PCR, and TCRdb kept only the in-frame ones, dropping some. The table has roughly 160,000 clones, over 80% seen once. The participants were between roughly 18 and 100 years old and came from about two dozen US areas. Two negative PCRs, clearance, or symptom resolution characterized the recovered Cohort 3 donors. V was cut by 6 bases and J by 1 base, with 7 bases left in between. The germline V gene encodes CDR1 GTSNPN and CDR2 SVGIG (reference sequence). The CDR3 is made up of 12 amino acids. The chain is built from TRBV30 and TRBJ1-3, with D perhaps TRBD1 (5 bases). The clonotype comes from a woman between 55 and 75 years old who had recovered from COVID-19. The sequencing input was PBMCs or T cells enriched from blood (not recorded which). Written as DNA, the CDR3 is TGTGCCTGCCAGGGATCTGGAAACACCATATATTTT. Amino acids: CACQGSGNTIYF. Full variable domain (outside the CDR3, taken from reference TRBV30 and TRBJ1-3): SQTIHQWPATLVQPVGSPLSLECTVEGTSNPNLYWYRQAAGRGLQLLFYSVGIGQISSEVPQNLSASRPQDRQFILSSKKLLLSDSGFYLCACQGSGNTIYFGEGSWLTVV.